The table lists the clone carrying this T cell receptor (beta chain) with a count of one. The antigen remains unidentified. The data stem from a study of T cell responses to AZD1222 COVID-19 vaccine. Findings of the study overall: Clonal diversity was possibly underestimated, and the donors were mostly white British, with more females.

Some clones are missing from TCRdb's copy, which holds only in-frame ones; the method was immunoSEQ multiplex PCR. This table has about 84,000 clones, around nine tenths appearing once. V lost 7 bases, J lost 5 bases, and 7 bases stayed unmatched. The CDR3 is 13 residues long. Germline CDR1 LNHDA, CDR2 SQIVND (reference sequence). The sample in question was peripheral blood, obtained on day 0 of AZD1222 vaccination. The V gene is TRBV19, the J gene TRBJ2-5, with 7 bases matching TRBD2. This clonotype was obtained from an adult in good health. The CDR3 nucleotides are TGTGCCAGTACCCGGCAGGGAGGGGAGACCCAGTACTTC. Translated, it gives CASTRQGGETQYF.